The 14 T cell receptor beta chains in this list originate from one sample, sequenced in a study of beta chain features in type 1 diabetes. Broader study findings: Moderately but significantly shorter TCRB CDR3s were found in Type 1 diabetes patients in all four CD4+ subsets.

Antigen specificity for these receptors is unknown. Expressed TCRB transcripts got sequenced, as all isolated RNA was reverse transcribed. The protocol was immunoSEQ multiplex PCR, while the TCRdb copy is restricted to in-frame clones and leaves out a portion. The sample lists 600,000 to 700,000 clones, 13% seen once, with 0.022% in the top ten. Sequencing was done on a sample of naive CD4+ T cells from blood. Receptors originate from a man aged 18 to 30 with type 1 diabetes.

The V call is TRBV18, the J call TRBJ2-5; D is perhaps TRBD2 (6 bases). Matching the DNA end better, TRBJ2-7 makes the J call doubtful. Germline CDR1 reads KGHSH; CDR2 reads LQKENI. The CDR3 runs 14 residues. CDR3 nucleotide sequence: TGTGCCAGCTCACCAATGGGACTCAACTACGAGCAGTACTTC. This gives the protein CASSPMGLNYEQYF.

The CDR3 region is CASSLAVEGNQPQHF. CDR3 coding DNA: TGTGCCAGCAGCTTAGCGGTTGAAGGGAATCAGCCCCAGCATTTT. J is TRBJ1-5 and V is TRBV7-2, with D unresolved. Germline assignment: CDR1 SGHTA and CDR2 FQGNSA. The ends were cut back, 0 bases at V and 4 bases at J, with 10 bases in the middle. CDR3 length: 15 residues. Combining the CDR3 with reference TRBV7-2 and TRBJ1-5 gives the whole variable domain GAGVSQSPSNKVTEKGKDVELRCDPISGHTALYWYRQSLGQGLEFLIYFQGNSAPDKSGLPSDRFSAERTGGSVSTLTIQRTQQEDSAVYLCASSLAVEGNQPQHFGDGTRLSIL.

This clone was counted a few times. This chain links TRBV2 with TRBJ2-4, with D possibly being TRBD2 (6 bases). The CDR3 covers 14 residues. Trimming cost V 3 bases and J 9 bases, with 15 bases left between them. CDR1 is SNHLY, CDR2 FYNNEI, per germline. In nucleotides, the CDR3 is TGTGCCAGCAGTGATATGGGGGGTTTAAGCATTCAGTACTTC. Protein product: CASSDMGGLSIQYF.

This clone was observed a handful of times. The rearrangement joins TRBV27 to TRBJ2-2, with 9 bases aligning to TRBD1. The ends lost 0 bases at V and 4 bases at J; junction bases unmatched: 3. The length of the CDR3 is 16 residues. Germline values: CDR1 MNHEY, CDR2 SMNVEV (reference sequence). The CDR3 nucleotides are TGTGCCAGCAGTTTATCGAGGACAGGGGTCACCGGGGAGCTGTTTTTT. Its protein product is CASSLSRTGVTGELFF.

This clone was seen only a few times. The J gene is TRBJ2-7, the V gene TRBV30; TRBD1 matches at 7 bases. This CDR3 is built from 14 residues. Germline V gene data show CDR1 as GTSNPN and CDR2 as SVGIG (reference sequence). V trimming: 3 bases; J trimming: 3 bases; junction bases outside the gene matches: 8. The CDR3 DNA reads as TGTGCCTGGAGGACCGGGACAGCAGACTACGAGCAGTACTTC. Amino acids: CAWRTGTADYEQYF.

This clone was seen a handful of times. The rearrangement joins TRBV29-1 to TRBJ1-2, with TRBD1 as a possible D gene (5 bases). V gave up 6 bases and J gave up 5 bases, with 22 bases separating them. This CDR3 contains 15 residues. Per germline, CDR1 SQVTM and CDR2 ANQGSEA. The CDR3 region is CSVARQLTFDYGYTF. As DNA, the CDR3 is TGCAGCGTCGCTCGACAGCTAACTTTTGATTATGGCTACACCTTC.

In its sample, this clone was seen a few times. The J gene is TRBJ1-4, the V gene TRBV25-1; D remains ambiguous. Per germline, CDR1 MGHDK and CDR2 SYGVNS. The CDR3 runs 15 residues. V lost 7 bases, J lost 3 bases, and 15 bases lay in between. CDR3 in amino acids: CASTPGRAANEKLFF. In DNA, the CDR3 is TGTGCCAGCACCCCCGGTCGGGCGGCTAATGAAAAACTGTTTTTT. The full variable domain, rest sourced from reference TRBV25-1 and TRBJ1-4, is EADIYQTPRYLVIGTGKKITLECSQTMGHDKMYWYQQDPGMELHLIHYSYGVNSTEKGDLSSESTVSRIRTEHFPLTLESARPSHTSQYLCASTPGRAANEKLFFGSGTQLSVL.

Concerning this clone: The sample holds other DNA sequences that translate to the same CDR3. The genes are TRBV5-1 and TRBJ1-2; D is ambiguous. Trimming pared 4 bases from V and 6 bases from J, leaving 10 bases between. Germline CDR1 is SGHRS and CDR2 is YFSETQ. This CDR3 region has 12 residues. CDR3 amino acids: CASSLLGDGYTF. As DNA, the CDR3 is TGCGCCAGCAGCCTCCTAGGAGATGGCTACACCTTC.

This chain connects TRBV25-1 to TRBJ1-1, with D perhaps TRBD1 (6 bases). The CDR3 sequence is 13 residues long. Germline V gene lookup returns CDR1 MGHDK and CDR2 SYGVNS. Between the trimmed V and J ends, which lost 5 bases and 5 bases, there was a span of 12 bases. CDR3 loop: CASSPTGRTEAFF. CDR3 bases: TGTGCCAGCAGTCCCACAGGGAGGACTGAAGCTTTCTTT.

The chain recombines TRBV18 with TRBJ1-5; maybe TRBD1 (5 bases). The CDR3 is made up of 14 amino acids. Trimming shortened V by 3 bases and J by 2 bases, and 8 bases separated the two germline ends. CDR1 is KGHSH, CDR2 LQKENI, per germline. CDR3 DNA: TGTGCCAGCTCACCGGACACTGGCAATCAGCCCCAGCATTTT. This encodes CASSPDTGNQPQHF.

This sequence joins TRBV30 and TRBJ1-5; D gene ambiguous. The CDR3 is made up of 17 amino acids. Germline V gene sequence: CDR1 GTSNPN, CDR2 SVGIG (reference sequence). V lost 0 bases to trimming and J lost 1 base, with 16 bases between them. CDR3: CAWSVRSGGRSNQPQHF. The DNA for the CDR3 is TGTGCCTGGAGTGTACGTTCCGGTGGCAGAAGCAATCAGCCCCAGCATTTT.

The chain recombines TRBV4-1 with TRBJ2-7, with D possibly TRBD1 on 6 matching bases. The CDR3 sequence is 17 residues long. V gave up 0 bases and J gave up 2 bases, with 17 bases separating them. CDR1 is MGHRA, CDR2 YSYEKL, per germline. CDR3 region: CASSQEESQGWPYEQYF. The CDR3 DNA follows: TGCGCCAGCAGCCAAGAAGAGTCCCAGGGGTGGCCCTACGAGCAGTACTTC.

This clone has only a few counts. The chain has TRBV5-8 and TRBJ1-6; D is unclear. The germline V gene encodes CDR1 SGHTS and CDR2 YDEGEE. This CDR3 region has 15 residues. Trimming took off 0 bases at V and 8 bases at J, with 12 bases between the two ends. As DNA, the CDR3 is TGTGCCAGCAGCTTGGCAGGTACCCTCGATTCACCCCTCCACTTT. This sequence encodes CASSLAGTLDSPLHF.

This clone has just a few counts. CDR3 sequence (DNA): TGTGCCAGCAGCTTAAGTGGAGCGGTTAATTCACCCCTCCACTTT. Translated: CASSLSGAVNSPLHF. This chain links TRBV7-3 with TRBJ1-6, with D uncertain. The CDR3 runs to 15 residues. Trimming pared 1 base from V and 6 bases from J, leaving 10 bases between. Germline CDR1 and CDR2: SGHTA and FQGTGA.